A single sample gave rise to the 30 T cell receptor beta chains below, sequenced in a study of shared clonotypes between healthy human individuals. Measured with immunoSEQ multiplex PCR; TCRdb has only the in-frame clones, and not every one. The table shows more than 550,000 clones, with over 55% occurring only once. The sequenced sample consisted of memory CD4+ T cells sorted from blood. Subset indicated: CD45RA-negative fraction. Receptors were obtained from a young woman in good health.

The V and J genes are TRBV4-1 and TRBJ1-2, with 7 bases fitting TRBD1. Trimming removed 3 bases from V and 2 bases from J; junction bases left unmatched: 3. Germline V gives CDR1 MGHRA, CDR2 YSYEKL. The CDR3 runs 14 residues. The CDR3 nucleotides read TGCGCCAGCAGCCAGCCGGGACAGAACTATGGCTACACCTTC. Its protein is CASSQPGQNYGYTF.

This clone was recorded many times. The chain has TRBV9 and TRBJ2-3; no clear D gene. Germline assignment: CDR1 SGDLS and CDR2 YYNGEE. This CDR3 region has 13 residues. V dropped 3 bases and J dropped 6 bases, with 11 bases sitting between them. This CDR3 reads CASSAHRADTQYF. The CDR3 nucleotides are TGTGCCAGCAGCGCCCATCGGGCGGATACGCAGTATTTT.

The V gene is TRBV5-6, the J gene TRBJ1-2; D unclear. The V gene lost 3 bases and the J gene lost 0 bases, with 6 bases spanning the gap. This CDR3 has 13 residues. Germline loops: CDR1 SGHDT, CDR2 YYEEEE. The CDR3 DNA reads TGTGCCAGCAGCTCCGGTCCTAACTATGGCTACACCTTC. Protein sequence: CASSSGPNYGYTF.

This chain joins TRBV10-1 and TRBJ1-1; D is undetermined. The CDR3 loop spans 17 amino acids. V dropped 6 bases and J dropped 2 bases, with 22 bases sitting between them. Germline V gene lookup returns CDR1 WNHNN and CDR2 SYGVQD (reference sequence). The CDR3: CASSRFSGNLQNTEAFF. For the CDR3, the DNA is TGCGCCAGCAGCCGATTCTCCGGGAACCTTCAAAACACTGAAGCTTTCTTT.

The chain is built from TRBV5-1 and TRBJ2-3; 7 nucleotides line up with TRBD2. Per the germline V gene, CDR1 is SGHRS and CDR2 is YFSETQ. V lost 1 base and J lost 1; bases outside the gene matches: 6. This CDR3 contains 16 residues. CDR3 residues: CASSLMRGSGTDTQYF. Here the CDR3 DNA reads TGCGCCAGCAGCTTGATGCGGGGGTCGGGCACAGATACGCAGTATTTT.

The V call is TRBV29-1, the J call TRBJ2-7; maybe TRBD2 (6 bases). Germline V CDR1 and CDR2: SQVTM, ANQGSEA. Trimming left V 5 bases short and J 0 bases short, with 11 bases between. The CDR3 sequence is 13 residues long. The CDR3 region is CSVHSGGSYEQYF. CDR3 DNA: TGCAGCGTTCATAGCGGAGGCTCCTACGAGCAGTACTTC.

The chain has TRBV2 and TRBJ2-5, with D unresolved. V lost 4 bases to trimming and J lost 6 bases, with 6 bases between them. The CDR3 length is 11 residues. The germline gives CDR1 SNHLY, CDR2 FYNNEI. As DNA, the CDR3 is TGTGCCAGCAGTGTTGGGCAGACCCAGTACTTC. Residues: CASSVGQTQYF.

The chain carries TRBV6-1 and TRBJ1-5; D is unresolved. Trimming left V 7 bases short and J 7 bases short, with 14 bases between. The germline V gene has CDR1 MNHNS and CDR2 SASEGT. The CDR3 consists of 13 residues. In nucleotides, the CDR3 is TGTGCCAGCAAAAGGACCGCAAGGCAGCCCCAGCATTTT. Protein product: CASKRTARQPQHF.

V is TRBV28 and J is TRBJ1-3; D uncertain. The CDR3 contains 16 residues. V gave up 2 bases and J gave up 0 bases, with 11 bases separating them. Germline CDR1 and CDR2: MDHEN and SYDVKM. The CDR3 loop is CASSLLGKSSGNTIYF. The CDR3 DNA sequence: TGTGCCAGCAGTTTACTGGGAAAGAGCTCTGGAAACACCATATATTTT.

This chain joins TRBV5-1 and TRBJ2-3; 7 positions agree with TRBD1. V lost 0 bases, J lost 6 bases, and 4 bases stayed unmatched. CDR1 is SGHRS and CDR2 is YFSETQ in the germline V gene. The CDR3 length is 14 residues. As DNA, the CDR3 is TGCGCCAGCAGCTTGGAGAAGGGGGCGGATACGCAGTATTTT. It yields the protein CASSLEKGADTQYF.

This rearrangement joins TRBV18 to TRBJ2-2, with a tentative D call TRBD2 (6 bases). This CDR3 is built from 15 residues. Germline values: CDR1 KGHSH, CDR2 LQKENI. V was trimmed by 2 bases and J by 6 bases, leaving 13 bases between them. The CDR3, as DNA: TGTGCCAGCTCACCAGTAGCGGCGTCGGCCGGGGAGCTGTTTTTT. It is translated as CASSPVAASAGELFF.

The CDR3, as DNA: TGTGCCAGCTACGGACAGGGCCAAGAGACCCAGTACTTC. It specifies CASYGQGQETQYF. The rearrangement uses TRBV18 and TRBJ2-5, with 8 nucleotides matching TRBD1. Germline V gene data show CDR1 as KGHSH and CDR2 as LQKENI. V shed 7 bases, J shed 1 base, and the junction held 2 bases outside the gene matches. The CDR3 has 13 residues.

This sequence joins TRBV19 and TRBJ2-3; 10 positions match TRBD2. V trimming: 10 bases; J trimming: 4 bases; junction bases outside the gene matches: 14. The germline gives CDR1 LNHDA, CDR2 SQIVND (reference sequence). This CDR3 comprises 16 residues. CDR3 in DNA: TGTGCCATCAAGGACCCTAGCGGGAGTCGGGCAGATACGCAGTATTTT. Its translation is CAIKDPSGSRADTQYF.

The chain has TRBV27 and TRBJ2-1; D might be TRBD2 (6 bases). This CDR3 is built from 18 residues. V lost 3 bases and J lost 0, with 18 bases in between. CDR1 MNHEY and CDR2 SMNVEV come from the germline V gene (reference sequence). DNA for the CDR3: TGTGCCAGCAGTTTCCGCGGGACTCACATGAGCTCCTACAATGAGCAGTTCTTC. It translates to CASSFRGTHMSSYNEQFF.

Details on this clone: Within the sample, other DNA sequences also encode this same CDR3. The chain couples TRBV5-1 to TRBJ1-4; TRBD1 is a possible D gene (6 bases). V shed 0 bases and J shed 8 bases, with 11 bases lying between them. CDR1 and CDR2 (germline): SGHRS, YFSETQ. The CDR3 is 14 residues long. The CDR3 sequence is CASSLGTGAEKLFF. The CDR3 region has the DNA TGCGCCAGCAGCTTGGGGACGGGGGCGGAAAAACTGTTTTTT.

The rearrangement joins TRBV2 to TRBJ1-1; D remains unclear. This CDR3 has 14 amino acids. V was cut by 6 bases and J by 3 bases, with 14 bases left in between. Germline assignment: CDR1 SNHLY and CDR2 FYNNEI. DNA for the CDR3: TGTGCCAGCAGCGCCATGGGGTCAGACACTGAAGCTTTCTTT. Residues: CASSAMGSDTEAFF.

This clone was observed a single time. The chain combines TRBV2 with TRBJ2-5; 9 bases agree with TRBD1. The last part of the DNA fits TRBJ2-7 better; the J call may be wrong. Germline lookup yields CDR1 SNHLY and CDR2 FYNNEI. The CDR3 extends over 14 amino acids. DNA of the CDR3: TGTGCCAGCAGTGATACAGGGGGCCTCTACGAGCAGTACTTC. It specifies CASSDTGGLYEQYF.

This clone has only a few counts. The chain carries TRBV28 and TRBJ2-7; 13 bases fit TRBD2. CDR1 is MDHEN and CDR2 is SYDVKM in the germline V gene. J gave up 6 bases and V 3 bases, and 2 bases lay outside the gene matches. The CDR3 extends over 14 amino acids. In nucleotides, the CDR3 is TGTGCCAGCAGTTTGGGACTAGCGGGATTCGAGCAGTACTTC. Its protein product is CASSLGLAGFEQYF.

This clone was picked up one time. The chain is built from TRBV5-1 and TRBJ2-2, with 7 bases that match TRBD2. V lost 0 bases and J lost 0; bases outside the gene matches: 2. This CDR3 region has 16 residues. CDR1 is SGHRS, CDR2 YFSETQ, per germline. This chain's CDR3 is CASSLATSANTGELFF. DNA of the CDR3: TGCGCCAGCAGCTTGGCCACTAGCGCGAACACCGGGGAGCTGTTTTTT.

The rearrangement uses TRBV10-3 and TRBJ1-1, with D perhaps matching TRBD1 (5 bases). V lost 10 bases and J 0 bases, leaving 15 bases between the germline ends. The CDR3 is 14 amino acids. From germline, CDR1 is ENHRY and CDR2 SYGVKD. DNA for the CDR3: TGTGCCACCTCCGAAGGGGCATTGAACACTGAAGCTTTCTTT. This sequence encodes CATSEGALNTEAFF.

This chain joins TRBV11-1 and TRBJ1-2; D is perhaps TRBD1 (6 bases). There are 16 residues in the CDR3. Trimming shortened V by 4 bases and J by 0 bases, and 15 bases separated the two germline ends. Germline CDR1 and CDR2: SGHAT and FQDESV (reference sequence). The CDR3 loop is CASSSSGVLSNYGYTF. In DNA, the CDR3 is TGTGCCAGCAGCTCGTCAGGGGTCCTCTCTAACTATGGCTACACCTTC.

This sequence joins TRBV27 and TRBJ2-2, with 13 positions matching TRBD2. CDR1 and CDR2 from the germline V gene are MNHEY and SMNVEV (reference sequence). The CDR3 sequence is 17 residues long. Unmatched junction bases numbered 7, after V lost 2 bases and J lost 7 bases. The CDR3 here is CASSLTSGRAGLGELFF. DNA of the CDR3: TGTGCCAGCAGTTTAACTAGCGGGAGGGCCGGTCTCGGGGAGCTGTTTTTT.

The chain is built from TRBV19 and TRBJ1-1; D call uncertain. Germline CDR1 reads LNHDA; CDR2 reads SQIVND (reference sequence). The V end was cut by 5 bases, the J end by 10 bases, with 11 bases between. This CDR3 spans 11 amino acids. The DNA of the CDR3 is TGTGCCAGTAGTTTAAGAGGAGCAGCTTTCTTT. Translated, it gives CASSLRGAAFF.

This clone has only a few counts. V is TRBV10-3 and J is TRBJ2-7; tentative D call: TRBD1 (6 bases). Trimming took off 4 bases at V and 2 bases at J, with 18 bases between the two ends. This CDR3 has 16 amino acids. Per the germline V gene, CDR1 is ENHRY and CDR2 is SYGVKD. The CDR3: CAISATRDTQTYEQYF. CDR3 in DNA: TGTGCCATCAGTGCTACCCGGGACACGCAAACCTACGAGCAGTACTTC.

This clone has just one count. The genes are TRBV4-2 and TRBJ2-7; maybe TRBD2 (5 bases). The V and J ends lost 1 base and 6 bases respectively, with 13 bases between them. CDR1 and CDR2 (germline): LGHNA, YNFKEQ. The CDR3 has 14 residues. CDR3 protein: CASSQVGSTAEQYF. The CDR3 nucleotides are TGTGCCAGCAGCCAAGTTGGGAGTACAGCCGAGCAGTACTTC.

The chain employs TRBV27 and TRBJ1-4, with TRBD1 as a possible D gene (6 bases). Per germline, CDR1 MNHEY and CDR2 SMNVEV (reference sequence). The CDR3 spans 15 residues. Trimming removed 4 bases from V and 6 bases from J, with 15 bases in between. The CDR3 here is CASSWRQGRDEKLFF. CDR3 nucleotide sequence: TGTGCCAGCAGTTGGAGGCAGGGGAGGGATGAAAAACTGTTTTTT.

The V gene is TRBV19, the J gene TRBJ2-7; 7 bases are shared with TRBD2. CDR3 length equals 12 residues. Trimming at V came to 11 bases and at J to 7 bases, leaving 11 bases not matched to a gene. CDR1 and CDR2 from the germline V gene are LNHDA and SQIVND (reference sequence). CDR3 DNA sequence: TGTGCCGCCGGGAGGTCACAACGGGAGCAGTACTTC. Protein sequence: CAAGRSQREQYF.

The chain is built from TRBV7-9 and TRBJ2-5, with a weak D call TRBD2 (6 bases). V lost 5 bases and J 1 base, leaving 17 bases between the germline ends. Per germline, CDR1 SEHNR and CDR2 FQNEAQ (reference sequence). There are 16 residues in the CDR3. CDR3 residues: CASSRRRSAGQETQYF. In nucleotides, the CDR3 is TGTGCCAGCAGCCGCAGGAGGTCAGCGGGCCAAGAGACCCAGTACTTC.

J is TRBJ2-3 and V is TRBV10-1; D may be TRBD1 or TRBD2 (5 bases each). V was shortened by 6 bases and J by 2 bases, with 12 bases between the two germline ends. Germline V gene data show CDR1 as WNHNN and CDR2 as SYGVQD (reference sequence). The CDR3 has 14 residues. The CDR3 DNA follows: TGCGCCAGCAGCTACCGGGACCTCACAGATACGCAGTATTTT. As protein: CASSYRDLTDTQYF.

The rearrangement joins TRBV19 to TRBJ1-5; D unclear. V dropped 6 bases and J dropped 2 bases, with 17 bases sitting between them. The germline CDR1 and CDR2 sequences are LNHDA and SQIVND (reference sequence). The CDR3 covers 16 residues. The CDR3, as DNA: TGTGCCAGTAGCAGGATGGGCAGTTGGGGCAATCAGCCCCAGCATTTT. It yields the protein CASSRMGSWGNQPQHF.